Presented here are 28 T cell receptor beta chains from one specimen sequenced in a study of shared clonotypes between healthy human individuals. Profiling relied on immunoSEQ multiplex PCR, and the TCRdb table lists in-frame clones only, not all of them. The data contain 660,000 or so clones, 95% to 96% of them singletons. As defined, naive CD8 cells were CD45RO-negative and positively selected for CCR7, with terminally differentiated effector memory CD45RA+ cells excluded. Sequenced: naive CD8+ T cells sorted from blood. These receptors all come from a woman aged 25-40 years in good health.

This clone appeared once. V is TRBV29-1 and J is TRBJ1-1, with D possibly matching TRBD1 (5 bases). The CDR3 covers 13 residues. Germline values: CDR1 SQVTM, CDR2 ANQGSEA. Trimming pared 5 bases from V and 0 bases from J, leaving 10 bases between. The CDR3 DNA reads TGCAGCGTTACGGACACCCTGAACACTGAAGCTTTCTTT. Translated, it gives CSVTDTLNTEAFF.

This clone was recorded only once. The chain couples TRBV5-4 to TRBJ2-2, with unresolved D. This CDR3 contains 12 residues. Germline CDR1 and CDR2: SGHNT and YYREEE (reference sequence). V dropped 4 bases and J dropped 8 bases, with 9 bases sitting between them. CDR3 loop: CASSTLSGELFF. Here the CDR3 DNA reads TGTGCCAGCAGCACCCTGTCGGGGGAGCTGTTTTTT.

The chain uses TRBV19 and TRBJ1-1; D may be TRBD1 (5 bases). CDR3 length: 17 amino acids. V was clipped by 0 bases and J by 0 bases, with 14 bases between them. Germline V gene data show CDR1 as LNHDA and CDR2 as SQIVND (reference sequence). CDR3 sequence (DNA): TGTGCCAGTAGTATAGATATTTTGCAGGGAGTGAACACTGAAGCTTTCTTT. This encodes CASSIDILQGVNTEAFF.

The chain recombines TRBV2 with TRBJ2-7; possibly TRBD1 for D (5 bases). Germline V gene sequence: CDR1 SNHLY, CDR2 FYNNEI. The CDR3 consists of 13 residues. The V gene lost 10 bases and the J gene lost 3 bases, with 16 bases spanning the gap. CDR3 region: CAIARQSSYEQYF. DNA for the CDR3: TGTGCCATCGCCCGACAGTCGAGCTACGAGCAGTACTTC. The full variable domain, completed using reference TRBV2 and TRBJ2-7, is EPEVTQTPSHQVTQMGQEVILRCVPISNHLYFYWYRQILGQKVEFLVSFYNNEISEKSEIFDDQFSVERPDGSNFTLKIRSTKLEDSAMYFCAIARQSSYEQYFGPGTRLTVT.

The chain uses TRBV20-1 and TRBJ2-1, with a tentative D call TRBD1 (6 bases). This CDR3 has 10 residues. Germline values: CDR1 DFQATT, CDR2 SNEGSKA (reference sequence). In DNA form, the CDR3 reads TGCAGCAGGGGACGGAATGAGCAGTTCTTC. Its translation is CSRGRNEQFF.

CDR3 DNA sequence: TGTGCCAGCAGCATCGGGACTCCCAATCAGCCCCAGCATTTT. Its protein product is CASSIGTPNQPQHF. The chain couples TRBV7-9 to TRBJ1-5; possibly TRBD1 for D (5 bases). The V end lost 5 bases, the J end lost 3 bases, and 11 bases lay between the germline ends. This CDR3 has 14 residues. Germline V CDR1 and CDR2: SEHNR, FQNEAQ (reference sequence).

The CDR3 region is CASSISLLTGFGESTEAFF. In DNA, the CDR3 is TGTGCCAGTAGTATTTCCCTCCTTACAGGGTTTGGGGAAAGCACTGAAGCTTTCTTT. The genes are TRBV19 and TRBJ1-1; a possible D gene is TRBD1 (6 bases). The CDR3 covers 19 residues. CDR1 LNHDA and CDR2 SQIVND come from the germline V gene (reference sequence). Trimming removed 3 bases from V and 4 bases from J, with 27 bases in between. Combining the CDR3 with reference TRBV19 and TRBJ1-1 gives the whole variable domain DGGITQSPKYLFRKEGQNVTLSCEQNLNHDAMYWYRQDPGQGLRLIYYSQIVNDFQKGDIAEGYSVSREKKESFPLTVTSAQKNPTAFYLCASSISLLTGFGESTEAFFGQGTRLTVV.

The V and J genes are TRBV7-9 and TRBJ2-1; the D gene is possibly TRBD1 (6 bases). The V end was cut by 3 bases, the J end by 6 bases, with 12 bases between. Germline V gene sequence: CDR1 SEHNR, CDR2 FQNEAQ (reference sequence). The CDR3 is 14 residues long. The CDR3 DNA follows: TGTGCCAGCAGCTTCTCAGGGGAGATCAATGAGCAGTTCTTC. This codes for CASSFSGEINEQFF.

The J gene is TRBJ2-3, the V gene TRBV5-1, with D perhaps TRBD1 (6 bases). Germline assignment: CDR1 SGHRS and CDR2 YFSETQ. CDR3 length: 14 residues. V was cut by 0 bases and J by 3 bases, with 8 bases left in between. The CDR3 region has the DNA TGCGCCAGCAGCTTGGCTACAGGGACAGATACGCAGTATTTT. It encodes CASSLATGTDTQYF.

This chain connects TRBV27 to TRBJ2-1; 13 bases are shared with TRBD2. The germline CDR1 and CDR2 sequences are MNHEY and SMNVEV (reference sequence). V was pared by 2 bases and J by 3 bases, with 1 base of the junction left unmatched. This CDR3 is built from 16 residues. The DNA for the CDR3 is TGTGCCAGCAGTTTAGGGACTAGCGGGAACTACAATGAGCAGTTCTTC. Its protein product is CASSLGTSGNYNEQFF.

The gene calls are TRBV6-6 and TRBJ1-2, with 7 bases fitting TRBD1. The germline V gene encodes CDR1 MNHNY and CDR2 SVGAGI (reference sequence). J was trimmed by 5 bases and V by 6 bases; bases with no gene match: 6. The CDR3 loop spans 13 amino acids. CDR3 DNA: TGTGCCAGCAGACCTGACAGGGTTTATGGCTACACCTTC. It codes for CASRPDRVYGYTF.

The CDR3 DNA is TGCAGCGTTGATTTAGCGACGGGCTGGGGCTACACCTTC. Its translation is CSVDLATGWGYTF. The V and J genes are TRBV29-1 and TRBJ1-2; D gene uncertain. The germline gives CDR1 SQVTM, CDR2 ANQGSEA. CDR3 length: 13 amino acids. Trimming took 3 bases from V and 8 from J, leaving 16 bases between them.

V gene TRBV14 combines with J gene TRBJ1-1; weak D call: TRBD1 (6 bases). CDR3 length: 14 residues. Deletions cut 6 bases from V and 4 bases from J, with 15 bases between. Germline lookup yields CDR1 SGHDN and CDR2 FVKESK. CDR3 bases: TGTGCCAGCAGGGGAATGGACAGCTTCACTGAAGCTTTCTTT. Encoded protein: CASRGMDSFTEAFF.

In regard to this clone: This sample also contains other DNA sequences that code for the same CDR3. DNA of the CDR3: TGTGCCAGCAGTTTGCAGGGGTCCTCCTACGAGCAGTACTTC. This gives the protein CASSLQGSSYEQYF. The chain has TRBV28 and TRBJ2-7; perhaps TRBD1 as D (6 bases). Deletions cut 3 bases from V and 0 bases from J, with 9 bases between. The CDR3 loop spans 14 amino acids. From germline, CDR1 is MDHEN and CDR2 SYDVKM.

This clone was observed once. The chain carries TRBV5-1 and TRBJ1-5; no clear D gene. The ends were cut back, 4 bases at V and 5 bases at J, with 13 bases in the middle. Looked up from germline, CDR1 is SGHRS and CDR2 is YFSETQ. The length of the CDR3 is 14 residues. Here the CDR3 reads CASSDWPGDQPQHF. CDR3 DNA sequence: TGCGCCAGCAGCGATTGGCCCGGAGATCAGCCCCAGCATTTT.

This chain connects TRBV27 to TRBJ2-7; possible D gene TRBD1, 5 bases. The V end lost 6 bases, the J end lost 0 bases, and 12 bases lay between the germline ends. This CDR3 region has 14 residues. CDR1 is MNHEY and CDR2 is SMNVEV in the germline V gene (reference sequence). As DNA, the CDR3 is TGTGCCAGCAGCGAGACAGTGAGCTCCTACGAGCAGTACTTC. Translation: CASSETVSSYEQYF.

This chain links TRBV6-6 with TRBJ1-2; possible D gene TRBD1, 6 bases. Germline loops: CDR1 MNHNY, CDR2 SVGAGI (reference sequence). Trimming removed 0 bases at V and 4 bases at J, with 6 bases between. The CDR3 consists of 13 residues. CDR3 protein: CASSYSDSYGYTF. CDR3 in DNA: TGTGCCAGCAGTTACTCGGACAGCTATGGCTACACCTTC.

This clone was seen once. The chain employs TRBV6-6 and TRBJ2-3; D remains ambiguous. Germline CDR1 is MNHNY and CDR2 is SVGAGI (reference sequence). This CDR3 contains 13 residues. V gave up 5 bases and J gave up 6 bases, with 12 bases separating them. Here the CDR3 reads CASSTAWPDTQYF. DNA for the CDR3: TGTGCCAGCAGTACAGCCTGGCCGGATACGCAGTATTTT.

J is TRBJ2-7 and V is TRBV28, with D possibly TRBD1 on 5 matching bases. In germline, CDR1 is MDHEN, CDR2 SYDVKM. The V end lost 5 bases, the J end lost 7 bases, and 12 bases lay between the germline ends. CDR3 size: 12 residues. The CDR3 nucleotides read TGTGCCAGCAGTCCAGGGTTGTGGGAGCAGTACTTC. It specifies CASSPGLWEQYF. Together with reference TRBV28 and TRBJ2-7, the CDR3 gives the full variable domain: DVKVTQSSRYLVKRTGEKVFLECVQDMDHENMFWYRQDPGLGLRLIYFSYDVKMKEKGDIPEGYSVSREKKERFSLILESASTNQTSMYLCASSPGLWEQYFGPGTRLTVT.

This chain connects TRBV11-2 to TRBJ1-4, with D unresolved. V was clipped by 2 bases and J by 4 bases, with 11 bases between them. Looked up from germline, CDR1 is SGHAT and CDR2 is FQNNGV. This CDR3 has 15 amino acids. CDR3 region: CASSLRSAYNEKLFF. CDR3 in DNA: TGTGCCAGCAGCTTAAGGTCCGCCTATAATGAAAAACTGTTTTTT.

The rearrangement uses TRBV28 and TRBJ2-2; D ambiguous. CDR1 is MDHEN, CDR2 SYDVKM, per germline. The CDR3 is made up of 16 amino acids. Trimming removed 3 bases at V and 0 bases at J, with 11 bases between. The CDR3 bases are TGTGCCAGCAGTTTCCTATACCCCGCGAACACCGGGGAGCTGTTTTTT. Its translation: CASSFLYPANTGELFF.

V and J are TRBV30 and TRBJ2-7, with D perhaps matching TRBD1 or TRBD2 (7 bases each). Germline V gene lookup returns CDR1 GTSNPN and CDR2 SVGIG (reference sequence). CDR3 size: 14 residues. The V and J ends lost 4 bases and 2 bases respectively, with 15 bases between them. The CDR3 bases are TGTGCCTGGAATGGGGGGGACAGCCCCTACGAGCAGTACTTC. Its protein product is CAWNGGDSPYEQYF.

This clone was recorded once. The rearrangement links TRBV11-2 to TRBJ2-2, with D perhaps TRBD2 (5 bases). The CDR3 has 13 amino acids. With 1 base removed from V and 8 bases from J, the gap between germline ends came to 8 bases. From germline, CDR1 is SGHAT and CDR2 FQNNGV. The CDR3 here is CASSLGLAGELFF. DNA for the CDR3: TGTGCCAGCAGCTTAGGGCTAGCTGGGGAGCTGTTTTTT.

V usage is TRBV6-1 and J usage is TRBJ1-5, with a possible D match to TRBD1 (5 bases). Germline-derived CDR1 and CDR2 are MNHNS and SASEGT. The V gene lost 7 bases and the J gene lost 4 bases, with 14 bases spanning the gap. This CDR3 spans 14 amino acids. The CDR3 nucleotides read TGTGCCAGCATTGGGGGAAATGGGAATCAGCCCCAGCATTTT. Translation gives CASIGGNGNQPQHF.

V gene TRBV19 combines with J gene TRBJ1-2; D unclear. The CDR3 covers 14 residues. Deletions cut 3 bases from V and 6 bases from J, with 14 bases between. Germline V gene sequence: CDR1 LNHDA, CDR2 SQIVND (reference sequence). DNA of the CDR3: TGTGCCAGTAGTATGACGATCGCGCGGGATGGCTACACCTTC. Its protein product is CASSMTIARDGYTF.

The V call is TRBV7-2, the J call TRBJ2-2; D is undetermined. V lost 2 bases, J lost 3 bases, and 4 bases lay in between. Germline CDR1 reads SGHTA; CDR2 reads FQGNSA. This CDR3 comprises 13 residues. The CDR3 sequence is CASSLTYTGELFF. The CDR3 DNA reads TGTGCCAGCAGCTTAACCTACACCGGGGAGCTGTTTTTT.

This clone has just a few counts. The chain has TRBV25-1 and TRBJ2-7; D is possibly TRBD2 (5 bases). V was shortened by 2 bases and J by 3 bases, with 8 bases between the two germline ends. The germline CDR1 and CDR2 sequences are MGHDK and SYGVNS. This CDR3 comprises 13 residues. CDR3 sequence (DNA): TGTGCCAGCAGTGAAGCCCGGGGCTACGAGCAGTACTTC. Residues: CASSEARGYEQYF.

CDR3 region: CASSLSRTSGYNEQFF. The DNA of the CDR3 is TGTGCCAGCAGCTTAAGCCGGACTAGCGGCTACAATGAGCAGTTCTTC. This chain links TRBV7-3 with TRBJ2-1; 10 bases match TRBD2. Germline CDR1 is SGHTA and CDR2 is FQGTGA. V gave up 1 base and J gave up 3 bases; unmatched junction bases: 3. The CDR3 loop spans 16 amino acids.